This TCR beta chain derives from a study of blood T cells in healthy people across ages. All donors came from Russia, were Caucasian and healthy, and spanned ages about 6 to 95. Sample-barcoded 5' priming and a J-beta primer mix drove a second PCR of about 6 to 11 cycles. Every sample returned 3 million or more CDR3-containing paired-end reads. TCRdb used MiXCR to reprocess the 5' RACE reads, holding one entry per CDR3 protein. The profile shows approximately 320,000 distinct CDR3 sequences, 25% to 30% of them singletons. This clonotype has only a few counts. Its target is unknown. Study-level findings and limits: The fall in TCR beta diversity per million T cells was roughly linear with age.

The specimen sequenced was blood. This receptor was taken from a woman between 65 and 79 years old in good health.

As DNA, the CDR3 is TGTGCCAGCAGTGGTCTCTCTGGGGCCAACGTCCTGACTTTC. Translated: CASSGLSGANVLTF. The rearrangement links TRBV27 to TRBJ2-6; D call uncertain. The CDR3 is made up of 14 amino acids. The V and J ends lost 5 bases and 0 bases respectively, with 5 bases between them. CDR1 MNHEY and CDR2 SMNVEV come from the germline V gene (reference sequence).